Sequencing of this T cell receptor (beta chain) was carried out in a study of T cell repertoires in cytomegalovirus infection. Study summary: Newly reported HLA-C-restricted and thoroughly characterized HLA-B-restricted CMV epitopes were employed.

TCRdb re-analysed the reads in MiXCR, keeping a single row per CDR3 protein. The table lists around 100,000 distinct CDR3 sequences, approximately 45% of them singletons, with 65% to 75% in the top ten. V was clipped by 4 bases and J by 8 bases, with 15 bases between them. This CDR3 contains 14 residues. The V gene's germline CDR1 is SGHTA and CDR2 FQGNSA. With respect to this clonotype: The antigen remains unidentified.

This specimen was CD8+ T cells from cultured PBMCs, taken from culture after CMV antigen stimulation. The receptor comes from a human donor in good health (CMV status not recorded). Some clones in this sample may be carry-over from other donors' samples. V is TRBV7-2 and J is TRBJ2-1; D may be TRBD1 or TRBD2 (6 bases each). This CDR3 reads CASSSWGALDEQFF. CDR3 sequence (DNA): TGTGCCAGCAGCTCCTGGGGGGCCCTTGATGAGCAGTTCTTC. The full variable domain, rest sourced from reference TRBV7-2 and TRBJ2-1, is GAGVSQSPSNKVTEKGKDVELRCDPISGHTALYWYRQSLGQGLEFLIYFQGNSAPDKSGLPSDRFSAERTGGSVSTLTIQRTQQEDSAVYLCASSSWGALDEQFFGPGTRLTVL.